The subject of this entry is one TCR beta chain. The data derive from a study of blood T cell repertoires in COVID-19. Per the original methods: By means of reference gene primer amplification, nucleated cell counts were estimated. Sequencing used immunoSEQ multiplex PCR; TCRdb keeps in-frame clones, though not all of them. V and J calls plus clone size are reproduced from that table; the DNA served to infer D and trimming. The sample yields about 300,000 clones, about nine tenths seen once. Germline CDR1 SGHRS, CDR2 YFSETQ. This CDR3 contains 17 residues. Trimming took off 4 bases at V and 6 bases at J, with 22 bases between the two ends.

The TCR originated in a woman aged 18-29 years who had recovered from COVID-19. The chain uses TRBV5-1 and TRBJ1-4; D uncertain. The sample consisted of PBMCs or T cells enriched from blood (not recorded which). CDR3 protein: CASSLFRRSQEDEKLFF. The CDR3 DNA sequence: TGCGCCAGCAGCCTCTTTCGACGTAGCCAGGAGGATGAAAAACTGTTTTTT.